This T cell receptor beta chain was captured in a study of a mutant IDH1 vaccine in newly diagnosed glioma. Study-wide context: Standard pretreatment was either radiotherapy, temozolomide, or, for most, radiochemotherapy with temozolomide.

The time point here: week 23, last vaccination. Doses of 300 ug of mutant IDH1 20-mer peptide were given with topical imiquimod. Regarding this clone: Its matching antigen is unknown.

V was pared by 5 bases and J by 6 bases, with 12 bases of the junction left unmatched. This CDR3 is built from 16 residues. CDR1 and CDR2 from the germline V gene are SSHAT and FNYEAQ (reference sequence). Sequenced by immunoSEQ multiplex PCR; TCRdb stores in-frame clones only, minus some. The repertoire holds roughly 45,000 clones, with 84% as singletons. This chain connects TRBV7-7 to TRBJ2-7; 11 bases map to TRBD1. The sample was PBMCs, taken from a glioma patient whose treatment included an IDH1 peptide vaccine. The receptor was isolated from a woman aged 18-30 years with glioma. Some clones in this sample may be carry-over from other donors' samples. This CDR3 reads CASSPIGGQGVGEQYF. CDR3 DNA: TGTGCCAGCAGCCCAATTGGGGGACAGGGGGTGGGCGAGCAGTACTTC.